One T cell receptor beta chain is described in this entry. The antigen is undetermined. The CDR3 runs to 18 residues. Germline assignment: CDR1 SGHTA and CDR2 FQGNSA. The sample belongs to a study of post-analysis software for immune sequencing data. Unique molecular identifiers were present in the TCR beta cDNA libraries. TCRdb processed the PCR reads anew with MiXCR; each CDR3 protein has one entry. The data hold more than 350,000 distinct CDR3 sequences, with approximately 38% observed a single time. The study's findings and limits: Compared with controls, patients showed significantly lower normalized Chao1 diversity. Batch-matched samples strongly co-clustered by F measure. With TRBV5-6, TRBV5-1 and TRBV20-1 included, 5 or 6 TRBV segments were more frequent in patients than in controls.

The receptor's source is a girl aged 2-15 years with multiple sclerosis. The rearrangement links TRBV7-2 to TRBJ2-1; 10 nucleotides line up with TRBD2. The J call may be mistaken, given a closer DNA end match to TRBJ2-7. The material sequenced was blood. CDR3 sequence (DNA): TGTGCCAGCAGCTTAGTAGGGGCTAGCGGGAGCTACTACAATGAGCAGTACTTC. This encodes CASSLVGASGSYYNEQYF.